These T cell receptor beta chains were read from a single sample in a study of PD-1 blockade in classical Hodgkin lymphoma. This table comes from immunoSEQ multiplex PCR, and its TCRdb copy is limited to in-frame clones, with some not included. The sample has approximately 9,900 clones, 65% to 75% seen once. Sequenced material: CD8+ T cells from blood, taken before the fourth cycle of nivolumab. The receptors come from a human donor with classical Hodgkin lymphoma. Each CDR3 is given with its conserved first and last residue. The D gene is left open where the match is weak. Size tells how often a clone was seen (once, few, many) or the class of an expanded clone, and some rows leave it out.

j_call	v_call	clone_size	d_call	cdr3_nt	cdr3_aa
TRBJ1-2	TRBV7-9	once	-	TGTGCCAGCAGCTTAGCAGGAGGGTTAGACTATGGCTACACCTTC	CASSLAGGLDYGYTF
TRBJ2-7	TRBV19	-	TRBD2	TGTGCCAGTAGTATAATCGGAGCTAGCGGGAGGACCTACGAGCAGTACTTC	CASSIIGASGRTYEQYF
TRBJ2-1	TRBV30	-	TRBD2	TGTGCCTGGAGTGACAGCGGGGGGAATGAGCAGTTCTTC	CAWSDSGGNEQFF
TRBJ1-4	TRBV6-1	few	-	TGTGCCAGCAGTGAAGAGGCGCGGCTTAATGAAAAACTGTTTTTT	CASSEEARLNEKLFF
TRBJ2-4	TRBV27	-	TRBD1	TGTGCCAGCATCCTCCCCGGTAGAAACAGGGGGCATTGGGCCAAAAACATTCAGTACTTC	CASILPGRNRGHWAKNIQYF
TRBJ2-1	TRBV19	-	-	TGTGCCAGTAGGGTGGGGACATCGGGCAATGAGCAGTTCTTC	CASRVGTSGNEQFF
TRBJ2-3	TRBV7-8	-	-	TGTGCCAGCAGCTTAGCTGCCGCACAGGTGGGGGCTAGCACAGATACGCAGTATTTT	CASSLAAAQVGASTDTQYF
TRBJ1-1	TRBV5-6	-	-	TGTGCCAGCAGCTTGGTCTTGCAGACTGAAGCTTTCTTT	CASSLVLQTEAFF
TRBJ2-7	TRBV5-5	-	TRBD1	TGTGCCAGCAGCCTCACCGGGACAGGGTTCTCCTACGAGCAGTACTTC	CASSLTGTGFSYEQYF
TRBJ2-7	TRBV11-2	-	-	TGTGCCAGCACCCTAGGGGGGTACGGGTTCTACGAGCAGTACTTC	CASTLGGYGFYEQYF
TRBJ2-7	TRBV27	-	TRBD2	TGTGCCAGCAGTTTTGCTAGCGGGAGCTCCTACGAGCAGTACTTC	CASSFASGSSYEQYF
TRBJ2-7	TRBV6-5	-	-	TGTGCCAGCAGTTACGCTCTGGCGGGCGGCGAGCAGTACTTC	CASSYALAGGEQYF
TRBJ2-7	TRBV6-6	few	-	TGTGCCAGCAGTTACGAACACTACGAGCAGTACTTC	CASSYEHYEQYF
TRBJ1-1	TRBV18	once	-	TGTGCCAGCTCACCAGGACCGAACACTGAAGCTTTCTTT	CASSPGPNTEAFF
TRBJ1-2	TRBV2	-	TRBD1	TGTGCCAGCAAGGGCAGGGGGTACTATGGCTACACCTTC	CASKGRGYYGYTF
TRBJ2-1	TRBV28	-	-	TGTGCCAGCCTGGGGGTAGCGGACTCCTACAATGAGCAGTTCTTC	CASLGVADSYNEQFF
TRBJ2-1	TRBV29-1	few	-	TGCAGCGTTGGAGTCCCTGAAACCTACTACAATGAGCAGTTCTTC	CSVGVPETYYNEQFF
TRBJ1-1	TRBV28	few	-	TGTGCCAGCAGTTTATGGGATTACACTGAAGCTTTCTTT	CASSLWDYTEAFF
TRBJ1-2	TRBV4-1	-	-	TGCGCCAGCAGCCAAGAACACAGGGACGGGTATGGCTACACCTTC	CASSQEHRDGYGYTF
TRBJ2-7	TRBV13	-	-	TGTGCCAGCAGCTCCCAGGGTAACGAGCAGTACTTC	CASSSQGNEQYF
TRBJ1-2	TRBV5-4	few	-	TGTGCCAGCAGCCCCAGGGGAGTTAGAGGCTACACCTTC	CASSPRGVRGYTF
TRBJ2-2	TRBV18	few	TRBD2	TGTGCCAGCTCACCTCTTAATCCGGGACTAGCGGGATCAAAAGGCGGGGAGCTGTTTTTT	CASSPLNPGLAGSKGGELFF
TRBJ2-3	TRBV28	-	TRBD2	TGTGCCAGCAGTTTCGGGACTAGCGGGCTCACAGATACGCAGTATTTT	CASSFGTSGLTDTQYF
TRBJ2-5	TRBV25-1	medium-sized	TRBD1	TGTGCCAGCACTTGGACAGGGGGAGGAGAGACCCAGTACTTC	CASTWTGGGETQYF
TRBJ2-1	TRBV9	-	-	TGTGCCAGCAGCGTAGGAGCTAGCCGAACCTACAATGAGCAGTTCTTC	CASSVGASRTYNEQFF
TRBJ2-7	TRBV30	-	TRBD2	TGTGCCTGGAGTGGATGGACTAGCGGGGACGAGCAGTACTTC	CAWSGWTSGDEQYF
TRBJ2-7	TRBV27	-	-	TGTGCCAGCAGTGAAGGAAGCTACGAGCAGTACTTC	CASSEGSYEQYF
TRBJ1-6	TRBV7-8	-	-	TGTGCCAGCAGCTTACTTAGCTCCTATAATTCACCCCTCCACTTT	CASSLLSSYNSPLHF
TRBJ2-1	TRBV28	-	TRBD2	TGTGCCAGCAGTTTACAGCGGGAGTTCAATGAGCAGTTCTTC	CASSLQREFNEQFF
TRBJ1-1	TRBV5-1	-	TRBD1	TGCGCCAGCTTCCGTGGAGCAGGGGGCACTGAAGCTTTCTTT	CASFRGAGGTEAFF
TRBJ2-7	TRBV6-1	-	TRBD2	TGTGCCAGCAGTGAAGGGGGACTAGCGGAGATCCCGTACGAGCAGTACTTC	CASSEGGLAEIPYEQYF
TRBJ2-7	TRBV5-1	medium-sized	-	TGCGCCAGCAGCTTGGGAGGCAGGGGTAGCTCCTACGAGCAGTACTTC	CASSLGGRGSSYEQYF
TRBJ1-2	TRBV19	-	TRBD1	TGTGCCAGTAGTACAGGACAGGAGACCTATGGCTACACCTTC	CASSTGQETYGYTF
TRBJ2-1	TRBV10-3	-	TRBD2	TGTGCCATCAGTGAGTCCGGGACTACGATAAACAATGAGCAGTTCTTC	CAISESGTTINNEQFF
TRBJ1-1	TRBV4-2	-	-	TGTGCCAGCAGCCTCGGCTGGACCAACACTGAAGCTTTCTTT	CASSLGWTNTEAFF
TRBJ2-7	TRBV27	-	-	TGTGCCAGCAGTGTCCATTGGGACATCTCCCTCTACGAGCAGTACTTC	CASSVHWDISLYEQYF
TRBJ2-1	TRBV4-3	-	-	TGCGCCAGCAGCCAAGACGGATCCTACAATGAGCAGTTCTTC	CASSQDGSYNEQFF
TRBJ1-3	TRBV9	-	TRBD1	TGTGCCAGCGGACAGGGAAAACGCTCTGGAAACACCATATATTTT	CASGQGKRSGNTIYF
TRBJ2-7	TRBV6-5	-	-	TGTGCCAGCAGTCTAGCTCCCTCCTACGAGCAGTACTTC	CASSLAPSYEQYF
TRBJ1-2	TRBV27	-	-	TGTGCCAGCGGCAGTGACTATGTCTACACCTTC	CASGSDYVYTF
TRBJ2-7	TRBV10-3	once	TRBD2	TGTGCCATCAGTACTACTAGCGGGAGGGCATACGAGCAGTACTTC	CAISTTSGRAYEQYF
TRBJ1-1	TRBV7-6	-	TRBD1	TGTGCCAGCAGCTCAACAGGGGGCGGCACTGAAGCTTTCTTT	CASSSTGGGTEAFF
TRBJ2-7	TRBV6-5	-	-	TGTGCCAGCAGTTACTCAGGGACAAATTCCTACGAGCAGTACTTC	CASSYSGTNSYEQYF
TRBJ2-2	TRBV4-3	once	-	TGCGCCAGCAGCCAAGTTATCACTAGGAGGGAACTGAACACCGGGGAGCTGTTTTTT	CASSQVITRRELNTGELFF
TRBJ2-1	TRBV7-9	-	-	TGTGCCAGCAGCTTAACGTACAATGAGCAGTTCTTC	CASSLTYNEQFF
TRBJ1-1	TRBV9	few	TRBD1	TGTGCCAGCAGCGTAGACATGGACAGGGTGAACACTGAAGCTTTCTTT	CASSVDMDRVNTEAFF
TRBJ1-5	TRBV4-3	-	-	TGCGCCAGCAGCCAAGGGCCGGATCAGCCCCAGCATTTT	CASSQGPDQPQHF
TRBJ2-1	TRBV5-1	-	TRBD2	TGCGCCAGCAGCTGGACTAGCGGGGGGGCATACAATGAGCAGTTCTTC	CASSWTSGGAYNEQFF
TRBJ2-4	TRBV4-2	-	TRBD1	TGTGCCAGCAGCCAACAGGGACAGCGTCAGTACTTC	CASSQQGQRQYF
TRBJ1-4	TRBV7-9	-	-	TGTGCCAGCACCGTACATAACGAAAAACTGTTTTTT	CASTVHNEKLFF
TRBJ1-4	TRBV28	-	TRBD1	TGTGCCAGCAGTCCGGGGACAGGCATTAATGAAAAACTGTTTTTT	CASSPGTGINEKLFF
TRBJ1-4	TRBV6-6	-	TRBD1	TGTGCCAGCAGTCCCTCGACAGGGTTTAATGAAAAACTGTTTTTT	CASSPSTGFNEKLFF
TRBJ1-5	TRBV6-4	-	-	TGTGCCAGCAGTCGACAGGCCATCAATCAGCCCCAGCATTTT	CASSRQAINQPQHF
TRBJ2-1	TRBV27	-	TRBD2	TGTGCCAGCAGTTTAAAAGCGGGGGTTATCTACAATGAGCAGTTCTTC	CASSLKAGVIYNEQFF
TRBJ2-7	TRBV27	-	-	TGTGCCACCTCCTTAGGCGGAGGACCTTACGAGCAGTACTTC	CATSLGGGPYEQYF
TRBJ2-7	TRBV5-4	-	TRBD2	TGTGCCAGCCGGGGGCCGGGACTAGCGGGAGGCCTCTCCTACGAGCAGTACTTC	CASRGPGLAGGLSYEQYF
TRBJ2-5	TRBV2	-	-	TGTGCCGGGGCAGAGTCTAAGTACCAAGAGACCCAGTACTTC	CAGAESKYQETQYF